This T cell receptor (beta chain) comes out of a study of early T cells in non-severe SARS-CoV-2 infection. Background on the study: Sequenced bulk RNA came from whole blood that was unsorted, and chains were unpaired. Overall study findings and caveats: Clonotype matching in VDJdb favored anti-spike CD8 responses and did not capture private and CD4 specificities.

The CDR3 sequence is 12 residues long. The germline V gene has CDR1 SNHLY and CDR2 FYNNEI. V lost 0 bases to trimming and J lost 16 bases, with 10 bases between them. Note on this clonotype: The antigen is unknown.

Researchers attached unique molecular identifiers to individual cDNA molecules. TCRdb itself ran the 5' RACE reads through MiXCR, one entry per CDR3 protein. The sample includes around 98,000 distinct CDR3 sequences, roughly 9.6% of them seen just once. Sequencing was carried out using whole blood. The rearrangement uses TRBV2 and TRBJ1-6; D not resolved. This receptor was taken from an adult who was a healthcare worker with PCR-confirmed SARS-CoV-2 infection or an uninfected control (not recorded which). Here the CDR3 DNA reads TGTGCCAGCAGTGAAGCAGTCTCAAGTCTCCACTTT. This sequence encodes CASSEAVSSLHF.